These T cell receptor beta chains were read from a single sample in a study of CD8+ T cells in alopecia areata. Libraries were prepared by immunoSEQ multiplex PCR; TCRdb keeps only in-frame clonotypes and omits some of them. The table shows some 210,000 clones, with roughly 57% occurring only once. This specimen consisted of CD4+ T cells sorted from blood, obtained at week 0. All receptors derive from a human donor with alopecia areata. The CDR3 runs from the conserved cysteine through the conserved F or W. The D gene is left open where the match is weak. Where a row states a size, it is once, few, many or the class of an expanded clone; other rows omit it.

TRBJ2-7 | - | TRBV6-6 | - | CASSYRELYEQYF | TGTGCCAGCAGTTATAGGGAACTCTACGAGCAGTACTTC
TRBJ2-3 | TRBD2 | TRBV7-2 | - | CASSLLRAWREGPDTQYF | TGTGCCAGCAGCTTATTGCGGGCATGGCGGGAGGGCCCAGATACGCAGTATTTT
TRBJ1-2 | - | TRBV30 | - | CAWSQGDYGYTF | TGTGCCTGGTCACAGGGTGACTATGGCTACACCTTC
TRBJ1-4 | - | TRBV2 | - | CASKGGGATNEKLFF | TGTGCCAGCAAAGGAGGAGGGGCAACTAATGAAAAACTGTTTTTT
TRBJ1-1 | - | TRBV9 | - | CASSPSIPYTEAFF | TGTGCCAGCAGCCCTTCCATACCGTACACTGAAGCTTTCTTT
TRBJ1-1 | - | TRBV29-1 | - | CSVEFGSARPAFF | TGCAGCGTTGAATTTGGGTCCGCTAGGCCAGCTTTCTTT
TRBJ2-7 | - | TRBV7-3 | - | CASAPLAEGLVEQYF | TGTGCCAGCGCCCCTTTAGCGGAGGGATTGGTTGAGCAGTACTTC
TRBJ2-7 | - | TRBV10-3 | - | CAISDPTVTSYEQYF | TGTGCCATCAGTGACCCGACGGTGACTTCCTACGAGCAGTACTTC
TRBJ2-7 | - | TRBV11-2 | - | CASSSFHEQYF | TGTGCCAGCAGCTCCTTTCACGAGCAGTACTTC
TRBJ1-1 | - | TRBV27 | many | CASRSAGTLNGMNTEAFF | TGTGCCAGCAGGAGCGCCGGGACTTTGAATGGCATGAACACTGAAGCTTTCTTT
TRBJ2-7 | - | TRBV30 | - | CAWSVPYADYEQYF | TGTGCCTGGAGTGTACCTTACGCTGATTACGAGCAGTACTTC
TRBJ2-3 | TRBD2 | TRBV6-5 | - | CASTEASGGADTQYF | TGTGCCAGCACCGAAGCTAGCGGGGGCGCAGATACGCAGTATTTT
TRBJ1-6 | TRBD1 | TRBV10-3 | - | CAINRDSNSPLHF | TGTGCCATCAACCGGGACAGTAATTCACCCCTCCACTTT
TRBJ2-1 | - | TRBV29-1 | - | CSVRHRLATYNEQFF | TGCAGCGTGAGGCATCGGCTTGCTACTTACAATGAGCAGTTCTTC
TRBJ2-7 | - | TRBV5-1 | - | CASSLGTPSYEQYF | TGCGCCAGCAGCTTAGGTACCCCATCCTACGAGCAGTACTTC
TRBJ2-7 | - | TRBV5-5 | - | CASSLLTGYAYEQYF | TGTGCCAGCAGCTTGTTGACAGGATACGCCTACGAGCAGTACTTC
TRBJ1-5 | - | TRBV30 | - | CAWSPGGNQPQHF | TGTGCCTGGAGTCCCGGGGGCAATCAGCCCCAGCATTTT